The TCR beta chain described here comes from a study of early T cells in non-severe SARS-CoV-2 infection (dated by TCRdb to 2020 to 2023). Regarding the research as a whole: Bulk RNA from unsorted whole blood was used for TCR sequencing, so alpha and beta chains could not be paired. Overall study results and their limits: VDJdb matching was skewed toward anti-spike CD8 responses and likely underestimated virus-specific expansions by missing private and CD4 specificities.

A case-control design nested within a healthcare worker cohort in London, UK, was used, with weekly nasopharyngeal swab PCR tests and blood sampling performed. Healthcare workers were recruited between 23 and 31 March 2020, during the week of the UK lockdown, and were followed weekly for up to about 15 weeks. The library came from 5' RACE. Sequencing was performed on a NextSeq 500. In the TCR library protocol, unique molecular identifiers were attached to individual cDNA molecules to correct for PCR bias and sequencing error. TCR alpha and beta chains were both sequenced, and the abundances of alpha and beta sequences in each sample were closely correlated with each other. For the original study's pipeline: Decombinator V4 was used to annotate the V gene, J gene and CDR3 of the TCR sequences. TCRs were defined as expanded if a significant change between any two time points was detected under a Poisson model with p below 0.0001. Abundances of TCRs were expressed as counts per million after normalisation to the total number of TCRs sequenced in each sample. A search of VDJdb, accessed on 1 November 2021, was run for TCRs annotated to CMV, EBV and SARS-CoV-2, with TCRs annotated for multiple antigens excluded. The public reads were reprocessed in TCRdb via fastp at Q25 and MiXCR, keeping in-frame beta chains. Duplicate CDR3 protein sequences are folded into a single record with the most common DNA and genes. The V and J calls, along with clone size, are taken from TCRdb and not from the paper's own processing. The sample includes fewer than 60,000 distinct CDR3 sequences, with 11% observed a single time. The top ten clones comprise approximately 13% of the sample.

As for this clonotype: Its target antigen remains unknown. Base qualities are missing; no much larger clone stands one base away.

The sequenced sample was whole blood. The receptor was derived from an adult who was a healthcare worker with PCR-confirmed SARS-CoV-2 infection or an uninfected control (not recorded which).

The DNA sequence reads TGTGCCAGCAGTGTTAGGGGTTACAATGAGCAGTTCTTC. Protein translation: CASSVRGYNEQFF. The rearranged segments are TRBV2 and TRBJ2-1; perhaps TRBD1 is the D gene, with 5 bases matching. Taken from the germline V gene, the CDR1 and CDR2 loops are SNHLY and FYNNEI. Trimming at the junction amounts to 4 bases on V and 4 bases on J, and the germline ends lie 8 bases apart. From cysteine to phenylalanine, the CDR3 is 13 amino acids long. The retained sequence is limited to the CDR3, 39 bases, with the frame set at the first base.